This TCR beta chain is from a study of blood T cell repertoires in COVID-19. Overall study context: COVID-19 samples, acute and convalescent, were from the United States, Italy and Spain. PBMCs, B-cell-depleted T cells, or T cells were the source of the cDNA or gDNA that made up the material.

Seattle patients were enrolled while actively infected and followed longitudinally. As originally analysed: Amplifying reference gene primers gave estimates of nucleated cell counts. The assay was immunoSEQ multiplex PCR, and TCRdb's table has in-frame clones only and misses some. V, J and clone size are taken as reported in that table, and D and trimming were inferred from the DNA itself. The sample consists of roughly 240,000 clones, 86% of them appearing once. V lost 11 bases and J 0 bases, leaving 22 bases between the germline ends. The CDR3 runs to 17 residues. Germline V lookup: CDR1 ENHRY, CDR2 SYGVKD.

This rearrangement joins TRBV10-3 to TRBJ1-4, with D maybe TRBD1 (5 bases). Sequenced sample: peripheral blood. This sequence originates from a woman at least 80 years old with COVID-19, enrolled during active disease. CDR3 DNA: TGTGCCTCCAGTCCGGGACTCCGGGATCCAACTAATGAAAAACTGTTTTTT. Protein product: CASSPGLRDPTNEKLFF.